The clone carrying this TCR beta chain appeared a few times. The antigen is unknown. The length of the CDR3 is 18 residues. Looked up from germline, CDR1 is SGHTA and CDR2 is FQGNSA. The J segment lost 3 bases and the V segment lost 5 bases, leaving 10 bases of the junction unmatched. Amplified regions were TCR beta CDR3 sequences from RNA transcripts. The study used the HTBI primer set for a first-round RT-PCR of the TCR CDR3. TCRdb re-derived calls from the multiplex PCR reads in MiXCR, one entry per CDR3 protein. Of some 300,000 distinct CDR3 sequences detected, more than 10% appear once; the ten largest clones hold 7% to 8.5%. The source of the sample is a study of T cells in Graves' hyperthyroidism and ophthalmopathy. First hyperthyroidism diagnosis is when the blood sample was obtained, before any ophthalmopathy symptoms. Findings of the study overall: The model's output predicted ophthalmopathy at a median of 6.5 months prior to onset.

Sequences were obtained from blood. The J gene is TRBJ2-6, the V gene TRBV7-2; the match to TRBD1 covers 10 bases. The source of this sequence is a woman between 25 and 40 years old with Graves' hyperthyroidism that later progressed to Graves' ophthalmopathy. CDR3 amino acids: CASSQRSGQGSGANVLTF. The CDR3 coding sequence is TGTGCCAGCAGCCAACGATCGGGACAGGGGAGTGGGGCCAACGTCCTGACTTTC.